These 18 T cell receptor beta chains were sequenced from one sample in a study of T-cell reconstitution after alpha-beta-depleted transplantation in children. Study outcomes and limitations: T-cell counts and diversity were attributed mostly to newly produced T cells one year after transplant.

What these receptors recognize is not known. Unique molecular identifiers were built into the TCRbeta library. TCRdb called the PCR reads again in MiXCR, with one record for every CDR3 protein. This table holds some 300,000 distinct CDR3 sequences, about 7.3% found once. The specimen comprised peripheral blood, sampled 360 days after TCRalphabeta/CD19-depleted stem cell transplant. The receptors shown here come from a female patient aged 2-15 years who had a stem cell transplant for Fanconi anemia, so the T cells may come from the graft donor.

This clonotype was counted many times. The rearrangement joins TRBV24-1 to TRBJ1-2; D possibly corresponds to TRBD1 (5 bases). Trimming took 4 bases from V and 5 from J, leaving 7 bases between them. Germline CDR1 and CDR2: KGHDR and SFDVKD. The CDR3 is 12 residues long. The CDR3 here is CATSEAGYGYTF. CDR3 sequence (DNA): TGTGCCACCAGTGAAGCAGGGTATGGCTACACCTTC.

Many counts were recorded for this clonotype. The chain links TRBV6-2 or TRBV6-3 to TRBJ2-7; tentative D call: TRBD1 (6 bases). The V and J ends lost 6 bases and 3 bases respectively, with 18 bases between them. This CDR3 is built from 15 residues. The V gene's germline CDR1 is MNHEY and CDR2 SVGEGT. The CDR3 loop reads CASRDAEQGFYEQYF. DNA for the CDR3: TGTGCCAGCAGGGACGCGGAACAGGGATTCTACGAGCAGTACTTC.

This clonotype was observed at least ten times. V is TRBV6-2 or TRBV6-3 and J is TRBJ2-1, with D possibly matching TRBD2 (5 bases). This CDR3 is built from 13 residues. Germline V CDR1 and CDR2: MNHEY, SVGEGT. V shed 5 bases and J shed 3 bases, with 8 bases lying between them. The CDR3 protein is CASSHTSYNEQFF. The CDR3 nucleotides are TGTGCCAGCAGTCATACTAGCTACAATGAGCAGTTCTTC.

Ten or more counts support this clonotype. This sequence joins TRBV12-3 or TRBV12-4 and TRBJ2-2; D is unclear. Deletions cut 6 bases from V and 4 bases from J, with 6 bases between. This CDR3 is 12 amino acids long. The CDR3 spells CASSHLTGELFF. CDR3 bases: TGTGCCAGCAGCCATCTCACCGGGGAGCTGTTTTTT.

This clonotype was detected many times. The chain is built from TRBV20-1 and TRBJ2-3; the D is unclear. The CDR3 is 13 residues long. The V end was cut by 2 bases, the J end by 0 bases, with 6 bases between. Germline V CDR1 and CDR2: DFQATT, SNEGSKA (reference sequence). The CDR3 here is CSARRRSTDTQYF. CDR3 coding DNA: TGCAGTGCTAGACGCAGGAGCACAGATACGCAGTATTTT.

This clonotype was counted only a few times. This chain uses TRBV28 with TRBJ2-5; 11 bases are a match to TRBD2. The CDR3 covers 16 residues. The J segment lost 5 bases and the V segment lost 2 bases, leaving 7 bases of the junction unmatched. Germline CDR1 and CDR2: MDHEN and SYDVKM. The CDR3 is CASSLHIAGGHETQYF. The CDR3 DNA reads as TGTGCCAGCAGTTTACATATAGCGGGGGGGCACGAGACCCAGTACTTC.

This clonotype was found a few times. The chain couples TRBV6-1 to TRBJ1-3; no definite D call. Per the germline V gene, CDR1 is MNHNS and CDR2 is SASEGT. V gave up 11 bases and J gave up 1 base, with 12 bases separating them. The CDR3 runs 13 residues. The CDR3 sequence: CAGKGASGNTIYF. DNA of the CDR3: TGTGCCGGCAAGGGAGCTTCTGGAAACACCATATATTTT.

This clonotype was picked up many times. The J gene is TRBJ1-1, the V gene TRBV18; D is perhaps TRBD1 (5 bases). Trimming took 5 bases from V and 0 from J, leaving 16 bases between them. CDR1 KGHSH and CDR2 LQKENI come from the germline V gene. The CDR3 sequence is 16 residues long. CDR3 coding DNA: TGTGCCAGCTCAACGATCGCGGGGGTAATGAACACTGAAGCTTTCTTT. It yields the protein CASSTIAGVMNTEAFF.

At least ten counts were recorded for this clonotype. The genes are TRBV12-3 or TRBV12-4 and TRBJ2-1; 11 nucleotides agree with TRBD2. The CDR3 extends over 17 amino acids. The V and J ends lost 8 bases and 5 bases, in that order; junction bases with no gene match: 14. The CDR3 region has the DNA TGTGCCAGCTGTATCACCCGGGGGACTAGCGGAAACAATGAGCAGTTCTTC. Residues: CASCITRGTSGNNEQFF.

This clonotype was observed a few times. V is TRBV3-1 and J is TRBJ1-6; D may be TRBD1 (6 bases). The CDR3 contains 16 residues. V was clipped by 5 bases and J by 6 bases, with 17 bases between them. Germline V gene lookup returns CDR1 LGHDT and CDR2 YNNKEL (reference sequence). The CDR3 region is CASSDHRDIGNSPLHF. CDR3 in DNA: TGTGCCAGCAGCGACCACCGGGACATCGGTAATTCACCCCTCCACTTT.

As DNA, the CDR3 is TGTGCCAGCAGCCAAGGAGGACTCCAACCCGGGGATACGCAGTATTTT. Protein sequence: CASSQGGLQPGDTQYF. The chain recombines TRBV3-1 with TRBJ2-3, with a possible D match to TRBD2 (5 bases). The germline CDR1 and CDR2 sequences are LGHDT and YNNKEL (reference sequence). CDR3 length equals 16 residues. Trimming removed 1 base at V and 6 bases at J, with 17 bases between.

This clonotype appeared a few times. This chain connects TRBV5-6 to TRBJ2-5, with TRBD1 identical over 9 bases. Germline-derived CDR1 and CDR2 are SGHDT and YYEEEE. V lost 4 bases and J lost 5; bases outside the gene matches: 9. The CDR3 sequence is 15 residues long. The CDR3 region is CASSPLTGGVETQYF. CDR3 DNA sequence: TGTGCCAGCAGCCCACTGACAGGGGGTGTCGAGACCCAGTACTTC.

This clonotype was seen a handful of times. This chain uses TRBV28 with TRBJ1-3; no clear D. Germline assignment: CDR1 MDHEN and CDR2 SYDVKM. Deletions cut 3 bases from V and 1 base from J, with 7 bases between. This CDR3 has 14 residues. The CDR3 is CASSFRLSGNTIYF. CDR3 DNA sequence: TGTGCCAGCAGTTTCAGGCTTTCTGGAAACACCATATATTTT.

CDR3 nucleotides: TGCGCCAGCAGTGAGTCGACCACCTCGGGCTTCTACGAGCAGTACTTC. Its protein product is CASSESTTSGFYEQYF. The chain uses TRBV10-1 and TRBJ2-7; D is ambiguous. Germline V gene data show CDR1 as WNHNN and CDR2 as SYGVQD (reference sequence). CDR3 size: 16 residues. V lost 0 bases to trimming and J lost 3 bases, with 15 bases between them.

This clonotype showed up just a few times. The chain joins TRBV10-1 to TRBJ2-5; TRBD2 is a possible D gene (6 bases). CDR1 is WNHNN and CDR2 is SYGVQD in the germline V gene (reference sequence). The CDR3 loop spans 16 amino acids. Trimming left V 3 bases short and J 4 bases short, with 18 bases between. The CDR3 DNA reads TGCGCCAGCAGTGAAGGTTGGCAGGGAGCGGGAGAGACCCAGTACTTC. This codes for CASSEGWQGAGETQYF.

This clonotype was observed many times. The chain is built from TRBV12-3 or TRBV12-4 and TRBJ2-7; D call uncertain. This CDR3 spans 13 amino acids. V lost 1 base and J 1 base, leaving 5 bases between the germline ends. CDR3 bases: TGTGCCAGCAGTTTAGGGGCATCCTACGAGCAGTACTTC. It specifies CASSLGASYEQYF.

This clonotype was picked up a small number of times. This sequence joins TRBV9 and TRBJ2-2; D may be TRBD1 or TRBD2 (5 bases each). This CDR3 has 16 amino acids. Deletions cut 0 bases from V and 2 bases from J, with 11 bases between. Germline loops: CDR1 SGDLS, CDR2 YYNGEE. CDR3 sequence: CASSVEFGTNTGELFF. DNA of the CDR3: TGTGCCAGCAGCGTAGAATTTGGGACCAACACCGGGGAGCTGTTTTTT.

J is TRBJ2-3 and V is TRBV5-1; possibly TRBD1 or TRBD2 for D (6 bases each). The CDR3 length is 17 residues. Between the trimmed V and J ends, which lost 4 bases and 0 bases, there was a span of 18 bases. CDR1 and CDR2 from the germline V gene are SGHRS and YFSETQ. CDR3 DNA: TGCGCCAGCAGCCTTCAGCCCCAGGGGACTAGCACAGATACGCAGTATTTT. It specifies CASSLQPQGTSTDTQYF.